This T cell receptor (beta chain) is drawn from a study of shared clonotypes between healthy human individuals. Study details: Each donor's CD8 memory used one plate, CD8 naive two, each CD4 subset three.

Sequenced by immunoSEQ multiplex PCR; TCRdb stores in-frame clones only, minus some. The table has roughly 1,100,000 clones, more than 65% seen once; the top ten hold about 1.5%. The TCR originated in a man between 18 and 29 years old in good health. Sequenced material: memory CD4+ T cells sorted from blood. Subset meaning: CD45RA-negative fraction.

The CDR3: CASSLRGLAAANTGELFF. In nucleotides, the CDR3 is TGTGCCAGCAGCTTAAGAGGGCTAGCGGCCGCGAACACCGGGGAGCTGTTTTTT. This sequence joins TRBV7-2 and TRBJ2-2; TRBD2 matches at 7 bases. V trimming: 2 bases; J trimming: 0 bases; junction bases outside the gene matches: 9. Germline CDR1 and CDR2: SGHTA and FQGNSA. The CDR3 length is 18 residues.